This entry is about one T cell receptor beta chain. Using immunoSEQ multiplex PCR, the repertoire was profiled, and TCRdb retains in-frame clones only, with some absent. The table lists 80,000 to 100,000 clones, about 81% of them singletons. The data belong to a study of radiotherapy plus CTLA-4 blockade in lung cancer. The sequence derives from a human donor with non-small cell lung cancer who had a partial response to radiotherapy plus ipilimumab. This sample comprised peripheral blood, obtained from a patient treated with radiotherapy plus ipilimumab.

The CDR3 sequence is CASSTGLAGGNYNEQFF. Here the CDR3 DNA reads TGCGCCAGCAGCACCGGACTAGCGGGAGGCAACTACAATGAGCAGTTCTTC. The chain has TRBV5-1 and TRBJ2-1; TRBD2 matches at 14 bases. Germline lookup yields CDR1 SGHRS and CDR2 YFSETQ. Unmatched junction bases numbered 6, after V lost 4 bases and J lost 3 bases. This CDR3 spans 17 amino acids.